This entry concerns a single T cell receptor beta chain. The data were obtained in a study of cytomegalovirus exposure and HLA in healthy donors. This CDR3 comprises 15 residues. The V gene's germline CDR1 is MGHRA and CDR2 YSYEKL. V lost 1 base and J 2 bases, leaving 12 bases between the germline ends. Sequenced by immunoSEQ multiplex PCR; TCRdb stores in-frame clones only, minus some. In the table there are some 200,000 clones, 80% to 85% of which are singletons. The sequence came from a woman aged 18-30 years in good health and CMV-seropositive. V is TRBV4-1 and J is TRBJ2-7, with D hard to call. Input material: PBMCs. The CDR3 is CASSQVFSFPYEQYF. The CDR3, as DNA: TGCGCCAGCAGCCAAGTTTTCTCCTTCCCCTACGAGCAGTACTTC.